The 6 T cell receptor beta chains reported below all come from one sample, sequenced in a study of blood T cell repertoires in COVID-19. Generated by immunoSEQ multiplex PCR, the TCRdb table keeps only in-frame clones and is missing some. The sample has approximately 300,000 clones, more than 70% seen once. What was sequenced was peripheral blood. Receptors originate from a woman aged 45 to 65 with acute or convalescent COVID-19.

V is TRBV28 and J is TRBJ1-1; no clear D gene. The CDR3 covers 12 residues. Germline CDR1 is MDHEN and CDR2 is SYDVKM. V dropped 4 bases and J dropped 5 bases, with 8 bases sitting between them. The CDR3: CASSSGWTEAFF. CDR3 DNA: TGTGCCAGCAGTTCAGGTTGGACTGAAGCTTTCTTT.

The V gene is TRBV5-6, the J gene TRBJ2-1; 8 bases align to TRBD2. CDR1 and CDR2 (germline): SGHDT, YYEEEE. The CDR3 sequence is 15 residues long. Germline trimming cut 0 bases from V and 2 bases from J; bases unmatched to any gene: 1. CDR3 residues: CASSLGRGAYNEQFF. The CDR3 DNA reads TGTGCCAGCAGCTTGGGGCGGGGGGCCTACAATGAGCAGTTCTTC.

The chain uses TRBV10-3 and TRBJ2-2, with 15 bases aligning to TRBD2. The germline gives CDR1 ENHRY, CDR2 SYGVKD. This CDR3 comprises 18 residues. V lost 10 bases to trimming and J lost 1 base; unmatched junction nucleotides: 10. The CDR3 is CASGTSGRTNQNTGELFF. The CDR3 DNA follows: TGTGCCAGCGGGACTAGCGGGAGGACCAACCAGAACACCGGGGAGCTGTTTTTT.

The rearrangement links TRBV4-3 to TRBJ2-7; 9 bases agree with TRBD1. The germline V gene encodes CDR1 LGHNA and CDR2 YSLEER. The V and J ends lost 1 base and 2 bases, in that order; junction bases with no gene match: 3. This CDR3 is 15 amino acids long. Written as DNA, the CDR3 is TGCGCCAGCAGCCAAGTAGGGGACAGGGCCTACGAGCAGTACTTC. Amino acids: CASSQVGDRAYEQYF.

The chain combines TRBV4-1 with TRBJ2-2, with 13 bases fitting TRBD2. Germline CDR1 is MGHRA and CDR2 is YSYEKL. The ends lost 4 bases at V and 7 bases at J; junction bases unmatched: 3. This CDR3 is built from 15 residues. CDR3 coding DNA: TGCGCCAGCAGCCTTGGACTAGCGGGAGTCGGGGAGCTGTTTTTT. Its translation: CASSLGLAGVGELFF.

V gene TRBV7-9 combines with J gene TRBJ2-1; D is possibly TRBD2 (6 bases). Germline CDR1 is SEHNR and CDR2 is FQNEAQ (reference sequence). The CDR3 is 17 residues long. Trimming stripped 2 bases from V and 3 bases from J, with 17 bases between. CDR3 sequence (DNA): TGTGCCAGCAGCTTACGAAGACTAGACCGATTCTACAATGAGCAGTTCTTC. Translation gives CASSLRRLDRFYNEQFF.